The source of this TCR beta chain is a study of shared clonotypes between healthy human individuals. TCRdb keeps only in-frame clones here, not all; method: immunoSEQ multiplex PCR. The data hold over 2 million clones, with just under 95% observed a single time. Concerning this clone: The antigen remains undetermined.

Study results and limitations: The represented genetic and exposure-history diversity was limited by the small number of donors. Compared with memory subsets, naive subsets generally had larger estimated richness.

V was pared by 0 bases and J by 1 base, with 16 bases between. The CDR3 spans 17 residues. Germline V CDR1 and CDR2: SGHNT, YYREEE (reference sequence). The sequencing sample was made of naive CD4+ T cells from PBMCs. Subset specified: CD45RA+ positively selected. This TCR was recovered from a man younger than 30 in good health. Some clones in this sample may be carry-over from other donors' samples. The chain joins TRBV5-4 to TRBJ1-2; weak D call: TRBD1 (5 bases). The CDR3 is CASSLGAGLANNYGYTF. CDR3 nucleotide sequence: TGTGCCAGCAGCTTGGGGGCGGGACTGGCGAATAACTATGGCTACACCTTC.